This is a list of T cell receptor beta chains from one sample in a study of blood T cell repertoires in COVID-19. Profiling relied on immunoSEQ multiplex PCR, and the TCRdb table lists in-frame clones only, not all of them. The table has roughly 70,000 clones, around four fifths seen once; the top ten hold over 7.5%. Material for sequencing was peripheral blood. The receptor source for this set is a human donor in a cohort sampled during active COVID-19. Both conserved end residues are part of each CDR3. A D gene is named only where the DNA matches it firmly. The listing skips clone size in some rows; elsewhere it reads once, few, many or a size class.

len,j_gene,v_gene,abundance,d_gene,CDR3nt,CDR3aa
12,TRBJ2-7,TRBV5-1,.,.,TGCGCCAGCAGTTTCAGTACCTACGAGCAGTACTTC,CASSFSTYEQYF
15,TRBJ2-1,TRBV2,once,TRBD2,TGTGCCAGCAGTGTGACTAGCGGGACCTACAATGAGCAGTTCTTC,CASSVTSGTYNEQFF
15,TRBJ2-7,TRBV6-2/TRBV6-3,few,TRBD2,TGTGCCAGCAGTTACCAGACTAGCGGGAGAGACGAGCAGTACTTC,CASSYQTSGRDEQYF
18,TRBJ2-1,TRBV7-2,.,TRBD2,TGTGCCAGCAGCCTGGGGGCGCCGGGACTAGCCTTCTACAATGAGCAGTTCTTC,CASSLGAPGLAFYNEQFF
14,TRBJ1-3,TRBV7-9,.,TRBD1,TGTGCCAGCAGCGTACAGGGGTACGGAAACACCATATATTTT,CASSVQGYGNTIYF
16,TRBJ2-1,TRBV5-1,.,TRBD2,TGCGCCAGCAGCCCCCCCGAAGCGGGAGGGCTCAATGAGCAGTTCTTC,CASSPPEAGGLNEQFF
14,TRBJ2-2,TRBV18,few,TRBD1,TGTGCCAGCATCGGACAGGGCCCCACCGGGGAGCTGTTTTTT,CASIGQGPTGELFF
13,TRBJ1-1,TRBV2,.,.,TGTGCCAGCTCACAGGGACCCCGCACTGAAGCTTTCTTT,CASSQGPRTEAFF
14,TRBJ2-2,TRBV11-2,.,.,TGTGCCAGCAGCTTAGGTTTGGCACCCGGGGAGCTGTTTTTT,CASSLGLAPGELFF
15,TRBJ2-7,TRBV25-1,once,.,TGTGCCAGCAGTGATTTCTTCCGGGATACCTACGAGCAGTACTTC,CASSDFFRDTYEQYF
16,TRBJ1-2,TRBV6-2/TRBV6-3,.,.,TGTGCCAGCAGTTTACGCGGACAGTCAGCTAACTATGGCTACACCTTC,CASSLRGQSANYGYTF
14,TRBJ1-5,TRBV6-1,.,.,TGTGCCAGCAGTGACAGAGGGAACAATCAGCCCCAGCATTTT,CASSDRGNNQPQHF
13,TRBJ2-7,TRBV9,.,.,TGTGCCAGCAGCGTAGGTGTCGGCTACGAGCAGTACTTC,CASSVGVGYEQYF
14,TRBJ2-2,TRBV2,.,.,TGTGCCAGCAGTCCGAACTTACGAACCGGGGAGCTGTTTTTT,CASSPNLRTGELFF
17,TRBJ2-2,TRBV19,.,TRBD2,TGTGCCAGTAGTACAACTAGCGGGAGTATTTATACCGGGGAGCTGTTTTTT,CASSTTSGSIYTGELFF
13,TRBJ1-5,TRBV6-5,once,.,TGTGCCAGCAGTAACAGGGAGGGACAGCCCCAGCATTTT,CASSNREGQPQHF
16,TRBJ2-1,TRBV9,.,.,TGTGCCAGCAGCCCCCAAGCCGGGAACACCCTCCATGAGCAGTTCTTC,CASSPQAGNTLHEQFF
15,TRBJ2-2,TRBV4-1,.,TRBD2,TGCGCCAGCAGCCACGGGACTAGCGGGAGCCGGGAGCTGTTTTTT,CASSHGTSGSRELFF
16,TRBJ2-6,TRBV18,few,.,TGTGCCAGCTCACCAGACAGGAACTCTGGGGCCAACGTCCTGACTTTC,CASSPDRNSGANVLTF
14,TRBJ2-7,TRBV5-5,.,.,TGTGCCAGCAGTGCCAGACGGGAGTCCTACGAGCAGTACTTC,CASSARRESYEQYF
14,TRBJ2-1,TRBV7-3,few,.,TGTGCCAGCAGCTTATCGGCTACCCAGGCTGAGCAGTTCTTC,CASSLSATQAEQFF
13,TRBJ2-7,TRBV18,few,.,TGTGCCAGCTCACTCTCCCGGGGATACGAGCAGTACTTC,CASSLSRGYEQYF